The 3 T cell receptor beta chains presented below share a single source sample, sequenced in a study of response to subunit inactivated influenza vaccine. From the RT-PCR reads, TCRdb called clonotypes with MiXCR, one entry per CDR3 protein. The repertoire consists of about 570,000 distinct CDR3 sequences, with 12% occurring once and the leading ten covering about 10%. Specimen: PBMCs from blood, collected on the day of vaccination. Every receptor here comes from a man over 45 who received an inactivated influenza vaccine.

V usage is TRBV20-1 and J usage is TRBJ2-7; D is unclear. This CDR3 has 13 amino acids. Germline loops: CDR1 DFQATT, CDR2 SNEGSKA (reference sequence). Trimming took off 4 bases at V and 1 base at J, with 11 bases between the two ends. The CDR3 region is CSAIRTQSYEQYF. CDR3 DNA sequence: TGCAGTGCTATCAGGACGCAGTCCTACGAGCAGTACTTC.

This chain connects TRBV28 to TRBJ2-3; tentative D call: TRBD1 (6 bases). Germline CDR1 MDHEN, CDR2 SYDVKM. V was clipped by 6 bases and J by 2 bases, with 15 bases between them. The CDR3 is made up of 15 amino acids. The CDR3, as DNA: TGTGCCAGCAGCAGGAACAGGGCCAACACAGATACGCAGTATTTT. This gives the protein CASSRNRANTDTQYF.

This clonotype appeared a few times. This chain uses TRBV12-3 or TRBV12-4 with TRBJ2-7; 14 bases agree with TRBD2. The CDR3 runs to 15 residues. V dropped 7 bases and J dropped 7; count of bases not matched to a gene: 9. The CDR3 bases are TGTGCCAGCACCCCGGGACTAGCGGGAGCGTGGGAGCAGTACTTC. Its protein is CASTPGLAGAWEQYF.